The 5 T cell receptor beta chains below were found in one sample sequenced in a study of cytotoxic CD8 clonotypes in ibrutinib-treated CLL. Some clones are missing from TCRdb's copy, which holds only in-frame ones; the method was immunoSEQ multiplex PCR. The top ten hold around 4.5% of the sample, which has under 200,000 clones, approximately 80% seen once. Here the sequenced sample was PBMCs, taken after 24 months of ibrutinib treatment. These TCRs come from a human donor with chronic lymphocytic leukemia.

The gene calls are TRBV7-9 and TRBJ1-2; 7 bases are shared with TRBD1. This CDR3 contains 14 residues. J gave up 4 bases and V 3 bases, and 5 bases lay outside the gene matches. CDR1 is SEHNR and CDR2 is FQNEAQ in the germline V gene (reference sequence). In nucleotides, the CDR3 is TGTGCCAGCAGCTTCCCGGGACAGACCTATGGCTACACCTTC. This encodes CASSFPGQTYGYTF.

This rearrangement joins TRBV29-1 to TRBJ1-1, with D possibly TRBD1 on 5 matching bases. V was cut by 0 bases and J by 1 base, with 9 bases left in between. Looked up from germline, CDR1 is SQVTM and CDR2 is ANQGSEA. This CDR3 is 14 amino acids long. CDR3 sequence reads: CSVEETDWNTEAFF. CDR3 DNA: TGCAGCGTTGAAGAGACAGACTGGAACACTGAAGCTTTCTTT.

The sample holds a few counts of this clone. The chain has TRBV30 and TRBJ1-2, with a possible D match to TRBD1 (5 bases). V lost 0 bases, J lost 4 bases, and 21 bases lay in between. The CDR3 has 17 residues. CDR1 is GTSNPN and CDR2 is SVGIG in the germline V gene (reference sequence). Here the CDR3 DNA reads TGTGCCTGGAGTGTACGGGGGTATTCTCCCCTGGGCTATGGCTACACCTTC. It specifies CAWSVRGYSPLGYGYTF. The full variable domain, with the rest looked up from reference TRBV30 and TRBJ1-2, is SQTIHQWPATLVQPVGSPLSLECTVEGTSNPNLYWYRQAAGRGLQLLFYSVGIGQISSEVPQNLSASRPQDRQFILSSKKLLLSDSGFYLCAWSVRGYSPLGYGYTFGSGTRLTVV.

This sequence joins TRBV6-6 and TRBJ2-7; D is undetermined. The CDR3 contains 11 residues. Germline V gene sequence: CDR1 MNHNY, CDR2 SVGAGI (reference sequence). V dropped 8 bases and J dropped 6 bases, with 11 bases sitting between them. The CDR3 sequence is CASSSVGEQYF. DNA of the CDR3: TGTGCCAGCTCCTCCGTGGGCGAGCAGTACTTC.

This rearrangement joins TRBV6-5 to TRBJ2-7, with D tentatively TRBD1 or TRBD2 (5 bases each). CDR1 and CDR2 (germline): MNHEY, SVGAGI. V dropped 2 bases and J dropped 0 bases, with 8 bases sitting between them. This CDR3 is 14 amino acids long. CDR3 DNA: TGTGCCAGCAGTTACGGGGGACCCTCCTACGAGCAGTACTTC. Amino acid sequence: CASSYGGPSYEQYF.